A single sample gave rise to the 23 T cell receptor beta chains below, sequenced in a study of tumor and adjacent non-tumor tissue in lung cancer. Three rounds of nested PCR, following a modified ARM-PCR protocol, produced the TCRbeta library. TCRdb independently ran MiXCR on the multiplex PCR reads; one entry per CDR3 protein. This table holds about 200,000 distinct CDR3 sequences, around 71% found once. No cell sorting was done before RNA was extracted from the tissue. The sample comprised lung tumor tissue. These receptors originate from a man in his fifties or sixties with non-small cell lung cancer.

A word on this clonotype: One end of the junction is discordant with germline, which a read error may explain. The chain has TRBV20-1 and TRBJ2-2; 10 nucleotides agree with TRBD2. CDR1 is DFQATT, CDR2 SNEGSKA, per germline (reference sequence). The length of the CDR3 is 14 residues. The CDR3 sequence: CSATLAGVTRELFF. The DNA for the CDR3 is TGCAGTGCTACCCTAGCGGGAGTCACCAGGGAGCTGTTCTTT.

The gene calls are TRBV24-1 and TRBJ1-2, with 7 bases lining up with TRBD1. Germline V lookup: CDR1 KGHDR, CDR2 SFDVKD. With V trimmed by 4 bases and J by 7 bases, 8 bases remained unmatched. The length of the CDR3 is 14 residues. CDR3 sequence reads: CATSDWDSMAGYTF. CDR3 in DNA: TGTGCCACCAGTGACTGGGACAGTATGGCTGGCTACACCTTC.

The chain couples TRBV7-9 to TRBJ2-2, with 7 bases lining up with TRBD2. This CDR3 is built from 14 residues. Germline V gene data show CDR1 as SEHNR and CDR2 as FQNEAQ (reference sequence). CDR3 coding DNA: TGTCCCACACGGACTAGTGGGAGGACGGGGGAGCTGTTTTTT. Protein sequence: CPTRTSGRTGELFF.

As regards this clonotype: Possible read error: a much larger clone is one base away. V is TRBV12-2 and J is TRBJ2-7; the DNA was not used to check the table's D call, TRBD1. TRBV12-2 is described as a pseudogene. The CDR3 contains 13 residues. The CDR3 loop reads CVSRFPGDYEQYF. The DNA for the CDR3 is TGTGTAAGTCGCTTCCCAGGGGACTACGAGCAGTACTTC.

This clonotype was observed many times. The genes are TRBV20-1 and TRBJ2-7, with 10 nucleotides matching TRBD1. V gave up 4 bases and J gave up 6 bases; unmatched junction bases: 3. CDR1 and CDR2 (germline): DFQATT, SNEGSKA (reference sequence). The CDR3 runs to 12 residues. Here the CDR3 DNA reads TGCAGTGCTATAGACAGGGGGCGCGAGCAGTACTTC. Residues: CSAIDRGREQYF.

This clonotype was picked up a small number of times. The chain has TRBV7-9 and TRBJ2-1; D gene unclear. The CDR3 spans 15 residues. V was clipped by 5 bases and J by 2 bases, with 13 bases between them. CDR1 SEHNR and CDR2 FQNEAQ come from the germline V gene (reference sequence). The CDR3 loop is CASSPQADPYNEQFF. CDR3 bases: TGTGCCAGCAGCCCTCAAGCTGACCCCTACAATGAGCAGTTCTTC. The full variable domain, in which reference TRBV7-9 and TRBJ2-1 provide the parts outside the CDR3, is DTGVSQNPRHKITKRGQNVTFRCDPISEHNRLYWYRQTLGQGPEFLTYFQNEAQLEKSRLLSDRFSAERPKGSFSTLEIQRTEQGDSAMYLCASSPQADPYNEQFFGPGTRLTVL.

The table lists this clonotype with a few counts. The V call is TRBV4-1, the J call TRBJ1-2; D gene unclear. The V end lost 1 base, the J end lost 3 bases, and 12 bases lay between the germline ends. Germline V CDR1 and CDR2: MGHRA, YSYEKL. The CDR3 is 15 amino acids. The CDR3 is CASSQGWGADYGYTF. Here the CDR3 DNA reads TGCGCCAGCAGCCAAGGTTGGGGTGCAGACTATGGCTACACCTTC.

In the case of this clonotype: This may arise from a read error, as a much more abundant clone is one base away. J is TRBJ2-1 and V is TRBV20-1; D not resolved. Germline V lookup: CDR1 DFQATT, CDR2 SNEGSKA (reference sequence). The CDR3 covers 14 residues. V was trimmed by 0 bases and J by 0 bases, leaving 6 bases between them. The CDR3 region has the DNA TGCAGTGCTAGAGACTTAAACTCCTACAATGAGCAGTTCTTC. This sequence encodes CSARDLNSYNEQFF.

This clonotype has at least ten counts. This chain connects TRBV6-5 to TRBJ2-1, with D uncertain. V lost 8 bases and J lost 2, with 10 bases in between. Germline V lookup: CDR1 MNHEY, CDR2 SVGAGI. CDR3 length: 13 residues. The CDR3 region has the DNA TGTGCCAGCGGCAGGCGCACCTACAATGAGCAGTTCTTC. Amino acids: CASGRRTYNEQFF.

The J gene is TRBJ1-2, the V gene TRBV6-2 or TRBV6-3; D might be TRBD1 (6 bases). The V and J ends lost 0 bases and 10 bases respectively, with 18 bases between them. This CDR3 contains 15 residues. Looked up from germline, CDR1 is MNHEY and CDR2 is SVGEGT. The CDR3 loop reads CASSYSLPTGHDYTF. The CDR3, as DNA: TGTGCCAGCAGTTACTCGCTACCAACGGGACATGACTACACCTTC.

This clonotype was observed a handful of times. The genes are TRBV7-9 and TRBJ1-5; TRBD1 might be the D (5 bases). The CDR3 is made up of 13 amino acids. Germline V gives CDR1 SEHNR, CDR2 FQNEAQ (reference sequence). Deletions cut 6 bases from V and 6 bases from J, with 12 bases between. For the CDR3, the DNA is TGTGCCAGCAGTCCGGGACTGGGTCAGCCCCAGCATTTT. Residues: CASSPGLGQPQHF.

Worth noting for this clonotype: A much bigger clone sits one base away, suggesting this may be a read error. The gene calls are TRBV29-1 and TRBJ2-7, with TRBD2 matching over 13 bases. This CDR3 is 15 amino acids long. V lost 7 bases to trimming and J lost 6 bases; unmatched junction nucleotides: 12. Germline lookup yields CDR1 SQVTM and CDR2 ANQGSEA. CDR3 amino acids: CSAKVTSGRVREQYF. The DNA for the CDR3 is TGCAGCGCAAAAGTCACTAGCGGGAGGGTCCGCGAGCAGTACTTC.

About this clonotype: With a much larger clone just one base away, this may be a read error. This rearrangement joins TRBV4-1 to TRBJ2-1; D is unresolved. The CDR3 covers 16 residues. Looked up from germline, CDR1 is MGHRA and CDR2 is YSYEKL. The germline V and J ends were trimmed by 0 bases and 5 bases, with 14 bases remaining between them. CDR3 region: CASSQDRAWGDNEQFF. The DNA for the CDR3 is TGCGCCAGCAGCCAAGATCGAGCGTGGGGTGACAATGAGCAGTTCTTC.

The V call is TRBV28, the J call TRBJ1-6; tentatively, D is TRBD1 (6 bases). The V gene's germline CDR1 is MDHEN and CDR2 SYDVKM. CDR3 size: 17 residues. V gave up 10 bases and J gave up 2 bases, with 21 bases separating them. The CDR3 DNA reads as TGTGCCACTATAAACCCAAGGGGGGGAACCTATAATTCACCCCTCCACTTT. It yields the protein CATINPRGGTYNSPLHF.

A note on this clonotype: One junction end disagrees with the germline gene, perhaps due to a read error. The rearrangement uses TRBV29-1 and TRBJ1-2; no firm D call. CDR1 and CDR2 (germline): SQVTM, ANQGSEA. The CDR3 loop spans 13 amino acids. The chain's CDR3 is CGVEANSGYGYTF. The CDR3 DNA follows: TGCGGCGTTGAGGCCAATAGCGGGTATGGCTACACCTTC. Based on the CDR3 plus reference TRBV29-1 and TRBJ1-2, the full variable domain is SAVISQKPSRDICQRGTSLTIQCQVDSQVTMMFWYRQQPGQSLTLIATANQGSEATYESGFVIDKFPISRPNLTFSTLTVSNMSPEDSSIYLCGVEANSGYGYTFGSGTRLTVV.

CDR3 protein: CASSHVLADNEQFF. In DNA, the CDR3 is TGCGCCAGCAGCCATGTGCTAGCGGACAATGAGCAGTTCTTC. The V call is TRBV4-1, the J call TRBJ2-1, with 7 bases matching TRBD2. V lost 3 bases to trimming and J lost 5 bases; unmatched junction nucleotides: 4. CDR1 and CDR2 from the germline V gene are MGHRA and YSYEKL. CDR3 size: 14 residues.

Comment on this clonotype: The CDR3 end shows no conserved phenylalanine or tryptophan, and so a read error is likely. V gene TRBV20-1 combines with J gene TRBJ1-2; possibly TRBD1 for D (5 bases). The CDR3 has 13 amino acids. The V gene's germline CDR1 is DFQATT and CDR2 SNEGSKA (reference sequence). The CDR3 sequence is CGALIQGYYGYTL. The CDR3 DNA follows: TGCGGTGCTCTCATCCAGGGATACTATGGCTACACCTTA.

In this sample, this clonotype turned up a few times. This chain connects TRBV5-1 to TRBJ1-1; D ambiguous. V lost 3 bases and J lost 1, with 7 bases in between. The CDR3 has 13 residues. Germline CDR1 SGHRS, CDR2 YFSETQ. The CDR3 DNA reads TGCGCCAGCAGCTCAGAACCGAACACTGAAGCTTTCTTT. Translated: CASSSEPNTEAFF.

Concerning this clonotype itself: This may be a read error: a much more frequent sequence differs by one nucleotide. The chain couples TRBV20-1 to TRBJ2-1; 8 bases agree with TRBD2. The CDR3 length is 16 residues. CDR1 is DFQATT and CDR2 is SNEGSKA in the germline V gene (reference sequence). The CDR3 nucleotides are TGCAGTGTTAGACCAACCACTAGCGGAGTCTACAATGAGCAGTTCTTC. It encodes CSVRPTTSGVYNEQFF.

This clonotype was recorded many times. This chain connects TRBV4-2 to TRBJ2-1; D is ambiguous. The germline V gene encodes CDR1 LGHNA and CDR2 YNFKEQ. V lost 5 bases to trimming and J lost 4 bases, with 9 bases between them. The CDR3 covers 13 residues. CDR3: CASSTAGYNEQFF. The CDR3 nucleotides read TGTGCCAGCAGCACCGCAGGATACAATGAGCAGTTCTTC.

Turning to this clonotype: One junction end does not reproduce the germline sequence, and a read error may be involved. The J gene is TRBJ1-5, the V gene TRBV7-9; TRBD1 agrees at 8 bases. Germline CDR1 and CDR2: SEHNR and FQNEAQ (reference sequence). The CDR3 is made up of 14 amino acids. CDR3: CASRQGQANRPQHF. The CDR3 coding sequence is TGTGCCAGCAGGCAGGGACAGGCTAATCGGCCCCAGCATTTT.

This clonotype was recorded a few times. The junction departs from the called germline gene at one end, perhaps through a read error. The chain links TRBV11-3 to TRBJ2-7, with unresolved D. CDR1 and CDR2 from the germline V gene are SGHNT and YENEEA. This CDR3 is built from 15 residues. The CDR3, as DNA: TGTGCCAGCAGCTTAGATCAAAATCCCACCTACAAGCACTACTTC. It is translated as CASSLDQNPTYKHYF.

To note about this clonotype: With a much larger clone just one base away, this may be a read error. The chain is built from TRBV6-1 and TRBJ2-5; unclear D gene. V was trimmed by 8 bases and J by 0 bases, leaving 16 bases between them. The CDR3 totals 15 residues. Germline CDR1 and CDR2: MNHNS and SASEGT. This chain's CDR3 is CASAPLEENQETQYF. CDR3 in DNA: TGTGCCAGCGCCCCGTTAGAGGAGAACCAAGAGACCCAGTACTTC.